Below are 7 T cell receptor beta chains sequenced from a single sample in a study of control samples from healthy donors and cancer patients. Libraries were prepared by immunoSEQ multiplex PCR; TCRdb keeps only in-frame clonotypes and omits some of them. The sample has about 96,000 clones; over 90% are singletons. The sequenced sample was blood. These receptors originate from a man younger than 30 in good health.

CDR3 sequence (DNA): TGTGCCAAGTGGGGGAGAATCTACGAGCAGTACTTC. This sequence encodes CAKWGRIYEQYF. The genes are TRBV7-3 and TRBJ2-7, with D perhaps given as TRBD1 or TRBD2 (5 bases each). The CDR3 covers 12 residues. The germline V gene has CDR1 SGHTA and CDR2 FQGTGA. Deletions cut 10 bases from V and 3 bases from J, with 13 bases between.

The chain is built from TRBV6-1 and TRBJ1-1, with D possibly being TRBD1 (5 bases). The CDR3 extends over 15 amino acids. The ends were cut back, 0 bases at V and 7 bases at J, with 15 bases in the middle. Germline V lookup: CDR1 MNHNS, CDR2 SASEGT. CDR3: CASSEAQAGPNEAFF. CDR3 nucleotide sequence: TGTGCCAGCAGTGAAGCACAGGCGGGCCCCAATGAAGCTTTCTTT.

This rearrangement joins TRBV25-1 to TRBJ1-6; D gene ambiguous. The germline V and J ends were trimmed by 2 bases and 8 bases, with 7 bases remaining between them. Germline-derived CDR1 and CDR2 are MGHDK and SYGVNS. CDR3 size: 13 residues. CDR3 protein: CASSEGSYSPLHF. For the CDR3, the DNA is TGTGCCAGCAGTGAAGGAAGTTATTCACCCCTCCACTTT.

This clone was observed once. The V and J genes are TRBV10-3 and TRBJ1-2, with TRBD1 matching 8 bases. CDR1 and CDR2 from the germline V gene are ENHRY and SYGVKD. The length of the CDR3 is 13 residues. V shed 10 bases and J 4 bases; nucleotides not matched to a gene: 8. CDR3 nucleotides: TGTGCCACACAACAGGGGGTGCTCTATGGCTACACCTTC. As protein: CATQQGVLYGYTF.

The rearrangement uses TRBV25-1 and TRBJ2-7; 9 bases line up with TRBD2. Losses at the gene ends were 1 base for V and 7 bases for J; bases not matched to a gene: 11. The CDR3 totals 16 residues. Germline V gene data show CDR1 as MGHDK and CDR2 as SYGVNS. The CDR3 here is CASSEFGLASALEQYF. The DNA of the CDR3 is TGTGCCAGCAGTGAATTCGGACTAGCGTCTGCGCTTGAGCAGTACTTC.

In nucleotides, the CDR3 is TGTGCCAGCAGTATAACAGGGATCTCCTACGAGCAGTACTTC. This sequence encodes CASSITGISYEQYF. The chain carries TRBV6-2 or TRBV6-3 and TRBJ2-7; weak D call: TRBD1 (6 bases). The V end lost 5 bases, the J end lost 0 bases, and 11 bases lay between the germline ends. This CDR3 has 14 amino acids. Germline V gene data show CDR1 as MNHEY and CDR2 as SVGEGT.

The chain is built from TRBV27 and TRBJ1-1; possible D gene TRBD1, 5 bases. V shed 6 bases and J shed 5 bases, with 10 bases lying between them. The germline CDR1 and CDR2 sequences are MNHEY and SMNVEV (reference sequence). This CDR3 spans 12 amino acids. The CDR3 loop reads CASRQGLTEAFF. Here the CDR3 DNA reads TGTGCCAGCAGGCAGGGTTTGACTGAAGCTTTCTTT.